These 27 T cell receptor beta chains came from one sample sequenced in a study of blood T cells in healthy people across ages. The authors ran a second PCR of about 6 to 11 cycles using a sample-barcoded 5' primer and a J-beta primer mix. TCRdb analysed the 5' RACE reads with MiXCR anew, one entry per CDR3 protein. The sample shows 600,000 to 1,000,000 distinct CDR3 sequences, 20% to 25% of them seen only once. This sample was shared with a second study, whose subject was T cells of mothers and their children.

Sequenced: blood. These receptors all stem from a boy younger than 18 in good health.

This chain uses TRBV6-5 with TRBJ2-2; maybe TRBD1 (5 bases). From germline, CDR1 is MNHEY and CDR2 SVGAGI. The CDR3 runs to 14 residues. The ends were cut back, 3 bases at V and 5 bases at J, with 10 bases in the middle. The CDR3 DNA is TGTGCCAGCAGTTATCAGGGTGTAACCGGGGAGCTGTTTTTT. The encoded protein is CASSYQGVTGELFF.

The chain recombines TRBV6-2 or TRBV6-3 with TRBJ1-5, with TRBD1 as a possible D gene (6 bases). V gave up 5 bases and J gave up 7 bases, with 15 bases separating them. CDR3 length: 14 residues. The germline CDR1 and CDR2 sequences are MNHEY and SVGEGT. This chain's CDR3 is CASSQYRDRQPQHF. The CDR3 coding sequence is TGTGCCAGCAGTCAATACAGGGACCGCCAGCCCCAGCATTTT.

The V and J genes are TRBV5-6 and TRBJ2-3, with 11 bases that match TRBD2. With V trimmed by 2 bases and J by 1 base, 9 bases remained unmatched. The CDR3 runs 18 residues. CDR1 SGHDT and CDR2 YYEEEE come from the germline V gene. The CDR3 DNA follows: TGTGCCAGCAGCTTACTAGCGGGAGCGGATGTGGGCACAGATACGCAGTATTTT. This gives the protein CASSLLAGADVGTDTQYF.

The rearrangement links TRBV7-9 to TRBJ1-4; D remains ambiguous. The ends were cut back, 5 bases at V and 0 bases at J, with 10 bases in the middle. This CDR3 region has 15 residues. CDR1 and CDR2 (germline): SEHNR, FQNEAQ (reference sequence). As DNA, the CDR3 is TGTGCCAGCAGCCCGTACAGTCCAACTAATGAAAAACTGTTTTTT. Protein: CASSPYSPTNEKLFF.

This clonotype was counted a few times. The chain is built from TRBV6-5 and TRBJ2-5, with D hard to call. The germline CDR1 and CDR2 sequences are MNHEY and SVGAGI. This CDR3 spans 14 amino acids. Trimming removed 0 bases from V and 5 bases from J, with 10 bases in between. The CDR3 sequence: CASSYSPSDETQYF. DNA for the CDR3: TGTGCCAGCAGTTACTCTCCCTCGGACGAGACCCAGTACTTC.

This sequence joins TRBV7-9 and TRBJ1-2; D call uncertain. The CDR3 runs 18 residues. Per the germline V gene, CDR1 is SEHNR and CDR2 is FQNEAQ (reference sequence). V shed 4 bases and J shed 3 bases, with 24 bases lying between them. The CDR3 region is CASSSALSWPGAYYGYTF. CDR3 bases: TGTGCCAGCAGCTCGGCACTGAGTTGGCCCGGAGCCTACTATGGCTACACCTTC.

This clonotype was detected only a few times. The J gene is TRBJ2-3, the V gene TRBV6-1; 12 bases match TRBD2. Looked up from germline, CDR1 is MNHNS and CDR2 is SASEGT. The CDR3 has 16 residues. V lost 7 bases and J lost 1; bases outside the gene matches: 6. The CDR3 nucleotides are TGTGCCAGCATCGGACTAGCGGGGTCGGGCACAGATACGCAGTATTTT. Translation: CASIGLAGSGTDTQYF.

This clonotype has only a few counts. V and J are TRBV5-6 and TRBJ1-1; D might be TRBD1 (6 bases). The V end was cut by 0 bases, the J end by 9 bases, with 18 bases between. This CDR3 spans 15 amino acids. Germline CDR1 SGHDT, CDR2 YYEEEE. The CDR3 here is CASSLESGQPEKAFF. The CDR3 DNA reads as TGTGCCAGCAGCTTGGAGTCTGGACAGCCTGAAAAAGCTTTCTTT. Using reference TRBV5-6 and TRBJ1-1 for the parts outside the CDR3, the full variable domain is DAGVTQSPTHLIKTRGQQVTLRCSPKSGHDTVSWYQQALGQGPQFIFQYYEEEERQRGNFPDRFSGHQFPNYSSELNVNALLLGDSALYLCASSLESGQPEKAFFGQGTRLTVV.

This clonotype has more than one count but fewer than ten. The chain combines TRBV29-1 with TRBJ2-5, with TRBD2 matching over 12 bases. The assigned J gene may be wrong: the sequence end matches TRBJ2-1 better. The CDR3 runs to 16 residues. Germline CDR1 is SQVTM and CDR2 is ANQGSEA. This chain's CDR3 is CSVEARLAGAYNEQFF. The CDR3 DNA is TGCAGCGTTGAAGCCCGACTAGCGGGAGCTTACAATGAGCAGTTCTTC.

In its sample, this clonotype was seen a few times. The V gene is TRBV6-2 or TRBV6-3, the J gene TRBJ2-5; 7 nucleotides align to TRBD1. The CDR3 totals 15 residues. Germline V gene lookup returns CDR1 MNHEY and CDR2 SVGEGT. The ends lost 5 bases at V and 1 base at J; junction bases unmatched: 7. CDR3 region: CASSQQGKGQETQYF. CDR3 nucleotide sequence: TGTGCCAGCAGTCAACAGGGGAAGGGCCAAGAGACCCAGTACTTC.

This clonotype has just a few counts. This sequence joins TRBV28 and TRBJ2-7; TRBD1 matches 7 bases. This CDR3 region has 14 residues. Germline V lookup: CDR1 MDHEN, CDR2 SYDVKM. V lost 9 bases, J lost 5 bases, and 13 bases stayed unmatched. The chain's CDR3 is CASYPQGSVHEQYF. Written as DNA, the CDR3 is TGTGCCAGTTATCCACAGGGGTCCGTCCACGAGCAGTACTTC.

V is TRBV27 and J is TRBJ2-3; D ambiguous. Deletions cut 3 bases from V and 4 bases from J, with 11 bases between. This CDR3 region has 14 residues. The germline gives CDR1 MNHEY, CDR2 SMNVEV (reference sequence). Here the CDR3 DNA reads TGTGCCAGCAGTTTGTCGAACTCGGCAGATACGCAGTATTTT. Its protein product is CASSLSNSADTQYF.

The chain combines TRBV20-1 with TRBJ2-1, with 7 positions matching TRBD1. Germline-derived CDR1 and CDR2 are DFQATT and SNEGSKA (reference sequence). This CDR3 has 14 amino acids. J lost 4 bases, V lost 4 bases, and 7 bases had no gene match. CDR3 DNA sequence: TGCAGTGCTATTTGGGACAGAGAATACAATGAGCAGTTCTTC. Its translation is CSAIWDREYNEQFF.

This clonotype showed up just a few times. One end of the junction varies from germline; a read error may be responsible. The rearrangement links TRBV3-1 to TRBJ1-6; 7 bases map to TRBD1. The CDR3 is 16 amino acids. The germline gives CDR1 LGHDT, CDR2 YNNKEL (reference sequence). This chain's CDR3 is CASSLQRQGSNSPLRF. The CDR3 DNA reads TGTGCCAGCAGCCTACAACGACAGGGATCCAATTCACCCCTCCGCTTT.

CDR3 amino acids: CSVLGLAGESYNEQFF. In DNA form, the CDR3 reads TGCAGCGTCCTCGGACTAGCGGGAGAATCCTACAATGAGCAGTTCTTC. This chain joins TRBV29-1 and TRBJ2-1; 13 nucleotides align to TRBD2. Per germline, CDR1 SQVTM and CDR2 ANQGSEA. The CDR3 spans 16 residues. J gave up 1 base and V 6 bases, and 6 bases lay outside the gene matches.

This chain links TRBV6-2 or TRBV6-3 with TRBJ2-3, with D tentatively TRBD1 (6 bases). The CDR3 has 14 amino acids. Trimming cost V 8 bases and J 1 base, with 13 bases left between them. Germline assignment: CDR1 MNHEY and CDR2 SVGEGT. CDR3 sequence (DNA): TGTGCCAGCGAACAGGGTTGGGGCACAGATACGCAGTATTTT. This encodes CASEQGWGTDTQYF.

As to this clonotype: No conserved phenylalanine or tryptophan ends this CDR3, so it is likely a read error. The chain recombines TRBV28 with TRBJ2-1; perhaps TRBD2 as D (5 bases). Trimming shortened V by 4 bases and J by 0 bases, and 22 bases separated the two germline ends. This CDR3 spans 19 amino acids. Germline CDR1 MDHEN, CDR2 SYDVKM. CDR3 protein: CASSSPQAGGLRSYNEQFL. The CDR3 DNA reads TGTGCCAGCAGTTCACCCCAGGCGGGCGGTCTGCGCTCCTACAATGAGCAGTTCCTC.

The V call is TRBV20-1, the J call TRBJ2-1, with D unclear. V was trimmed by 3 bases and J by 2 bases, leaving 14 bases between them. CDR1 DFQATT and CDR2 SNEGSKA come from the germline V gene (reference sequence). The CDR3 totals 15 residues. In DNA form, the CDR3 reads TGCAGTGCTAGGCATGTAAGACGGCCCTACAATGAGCAGTTCTTC. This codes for CSARHVRRPYNEQFF.

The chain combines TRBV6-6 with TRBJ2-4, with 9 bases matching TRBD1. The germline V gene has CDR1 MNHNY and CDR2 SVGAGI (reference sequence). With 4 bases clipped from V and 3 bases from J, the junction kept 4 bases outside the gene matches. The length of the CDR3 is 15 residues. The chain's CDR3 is CASSFQTGGKNIQYF. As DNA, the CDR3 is TGTGCCAGCAGTTTCCAGACAGGGGGCAAAAACATTCAGTACTTC.

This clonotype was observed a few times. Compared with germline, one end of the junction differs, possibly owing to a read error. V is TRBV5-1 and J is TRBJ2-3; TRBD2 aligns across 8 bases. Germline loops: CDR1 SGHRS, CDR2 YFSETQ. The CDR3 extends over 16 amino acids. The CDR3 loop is CVSSLAGGRSTDTQYF. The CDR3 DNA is TGCGTCAGCAGTTTGGCGGGGGGCCGTAGCACAGATACGCAGTATTTT.

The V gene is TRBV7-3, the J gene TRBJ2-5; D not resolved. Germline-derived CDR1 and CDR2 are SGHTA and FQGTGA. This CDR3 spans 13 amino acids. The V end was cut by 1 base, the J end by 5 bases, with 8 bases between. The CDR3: CASSLIKGETQYF. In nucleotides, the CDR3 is TGTGCCAGCAGCTTAATAAAAGGGGAGACCCAGTACTTC.

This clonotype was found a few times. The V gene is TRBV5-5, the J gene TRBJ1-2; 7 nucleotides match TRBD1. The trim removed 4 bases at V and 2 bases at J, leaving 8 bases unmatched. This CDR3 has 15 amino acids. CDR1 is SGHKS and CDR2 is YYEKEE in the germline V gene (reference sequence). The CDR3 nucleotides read TGTGCCAGCAGCGCATGGGACAGAAAGAACTATGGCTACACCTTC. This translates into CASSAWDRKNYGYTF.

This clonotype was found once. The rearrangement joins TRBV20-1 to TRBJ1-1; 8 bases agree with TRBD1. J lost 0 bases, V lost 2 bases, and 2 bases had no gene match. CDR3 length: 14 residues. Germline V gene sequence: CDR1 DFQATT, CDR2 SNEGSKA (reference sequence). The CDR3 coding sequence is TGCAGTGCTAGAAGACAGGGGTTGAACACTGAAGCTTTCTTT. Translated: CSARRQGLNTEAFF.

The CDR3 loop reads CASSHSWGLADTDTQYF. The CDR3, as DNA: TGTGCCAGCAGCCATTCGTGGGGGTTAGCAGACACAGATACGCAGTATTTT. The chain joins TRBV4-2 to TRBJ2-3, with D perhaps being TRBD1 or TRBD2 (5 bases each). Germline CDR1 is LGHNA and CDR2 is YNFKEQ. This CDR3 has 17 amino acids. The germline V and J ends were trimmed by 3 bases and 2 bases, with 18 bases remaining between them.

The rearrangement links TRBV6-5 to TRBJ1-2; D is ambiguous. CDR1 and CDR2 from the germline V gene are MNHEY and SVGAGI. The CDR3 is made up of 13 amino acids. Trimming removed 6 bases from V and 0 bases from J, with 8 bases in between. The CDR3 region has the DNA TGTGCCAGCAGGAGAGAACCTAACTATGGCTACACCTTC. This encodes CASRREPNYGYTF.

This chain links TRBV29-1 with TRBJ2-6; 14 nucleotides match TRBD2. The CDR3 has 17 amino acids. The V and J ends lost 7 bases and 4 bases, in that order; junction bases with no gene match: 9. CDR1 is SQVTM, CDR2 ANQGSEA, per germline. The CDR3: CSATTSGRAGGANVLTF. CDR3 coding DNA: TGCAGCGCTACGACTAGCGGGAGGGCAGGAGGGGCCAACGTCCTGACTTTC.

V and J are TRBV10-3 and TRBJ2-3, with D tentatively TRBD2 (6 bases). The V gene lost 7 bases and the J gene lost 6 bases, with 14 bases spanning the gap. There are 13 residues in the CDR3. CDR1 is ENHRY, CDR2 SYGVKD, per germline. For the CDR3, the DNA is TGTGCCATCAAAGGGACGGGAGTCGATACGCAGTATTTT. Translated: CAIKGTGVDTQYF.